The 3 T cell receptor beta chains presented below share a single source sample, sequenced in a study of blood T cell repertoires in COVID-19 (dated by TCRdb to the early 2020s). The protocol used for the library was the immunoSEQ multiplex PCR assay. Entries here come from immuneACCESS through TCRdb and include only in-frame sequences with V and J called. Some clones fail to appear in such tables; in the studies checked, an unresolved V gene covers under half of the shortfall, and the cause of the remainder is unknown. For this sample the table gives about 280,000 clones, of which approximately 85% were detected only once. The leading ten clones occupy 11% of the sample. Specimen: peripheral blood. These receptors all come from a woman in her 70s with acute or convalescent COVID-19.

The chain links TRBV2 to TRBJ1-5, with a tentative D call TRBD1 (6 bases). CDR3 size: 14 residues. The germline V and J ends were trimmed by 7 bases and 3 bases, with 13 bases remaining between them. Germline V lookup: CDR1 SNHLY, CDR2 FYNNEI. CDR3 nucleotide sequence: TGTGCCAGCACCAGGGACATTACCAATCAGCCCCAGCATTTT. Translated, it gives CASTRDITNQPQHF. Filled out from reference TRBV2 and TRBJ1-5, the complete variable domain reads EPEVTQTPSHQVTQMGQEVILRCVPISNHLYFYWYRQILGQKVEFLVSFYNNEISEKSEIFDDQFSVERPDGSNFTLKIRSTKLEDSAMYFCASTRDITNQPQHFGDGTRLSIL.

CDR3 DNA sequence: TGTGCCAGCAGTGAAGCGCGACAGGTCACTGAAGCTTTCTTT. This encodes CASSEARQVTEAFF. This sequence joins TRBV6-1 and TRBJ1-1, with D possibly matching TRBD1 (6 bases). Germline V gene lookup returns CDR1 MNHNS and CDR2 SASEGT. Trimming stripped 0 bases from V and 4 bases from J, with 9 bases between. The CDR3 is 14 residues long.

The chain has TRBV24-1 and TRBJ2-5; TRBD2 matches at 9 bases. This CDR3 spans 15 amino acids. V dropped 2 bases and J dropped 1; count of bases not matched to a gene: 1. CDR1 is KGHDR and CDR2 is SFDVKD in the germline V gene. This CDR3 is CATSDSRGGQETQYF. CDR3 bases: TGTGCCACCAGTGATTCGCGGGGGGGCCAAGAGACCCAGTACTTC.